The 3 T cell receptor beta chains presented below share a single source sample, sequenced in a study of CD8 T cells in ankylosing spondylitis (dated by TCRdb to 2016 to 2017). Here is what the overall study found, with its caveats: Blood from ankylosing spondylitis patients appeared to be characterized by a TCR beta motif made up of fewer than ten highly homologous amino acid variants.

The library was prepared using 5' RACE. The sequencer was an Illumina HiSeq 2500. TCRdb passed the public sequencing reads through fastp at Q25 and MiXCR, retaining productive beta sequences. Rows are combined by CDR3 protein, so each entry shows the most common genes and DNA. The sample includes about 390,000 distinct CDR3 sequences, with around 24% observed a single time. The top ten clones comprise roughly 16% of the sample. Their specific antigens are unknown. The sequenced material came from blood, either unsorted or a sorted T cell fraction (not recorded which). These receptors all come from a male donor with ankylosing spondylitis.

The chain carries TRBV2 and TRBJ1-1; TRBD1 aligns across 10 bases. The J segment lost 5 bases and the V segment lost 4 bases, leaving 13 bases of the junction unmatched. CDR1 is SNHLY and CDR2 is FYNNEI in the germline V gene. This CDR3 is 17 amino acids long. CDR3 DNA sequence: TGTGCCAGCAGTGCTTGGTTTTCGGGACAGGGGCCGACTGAAGCTTTCTTT. Its translation is CASSAWFSGQGPTEAFF.

This clonotype has a handful of counts. The J gene is TRBJ2-1, the V gene TRBV20-1; tentatively, D is TRBD1 or TRBD2 (5 bases each). Germline lookup yields CDR1 DFQATT and CDR2 SNEGSKA (reference sequence). V was pared by 0 bases and J by 4 bases, with 13 bases between. This CDR3 spans 15 amino acids. In nucleotides, the CDR3 is TGCAGTGCTAGAGATAGGTGGGACGGATACAATGAGCAGTTCTTC. It specifies CSARDRWDGYNEQFF.

This clonotype was detected ten times or more. This chain links TRBV7-2 with TRBJ1-1, with D tentatively TRBD1 (5 bases). The V gene lost 2 bases and the J gene lost 2 bases, with 18 bases spanning the gap. The length of the CDR3 is 17 residues. Germline V CDR1 and CDR2: SGHTA, FQGNSA. Written as DNA, the CDR3 is TGTGCCAGCAGCTTAAAAGGATCCAGGGACCTTAACACTGAAGCTTTCTTT. Translated: CASSLKGSRDLNTEAFF.